A single sample gave rise to the 25 T cell receptor beta chains below, sequenced in a study of neurological immune-mediated disorders. TCRdb used MiXCR to reprocess the 5' RACE reads, holding one entry per CDR3 protein. The sample shows tens of thousands of distinct CDR3 sequences, around 3.6% of them seen only once. The sample consisted of PBMCs. Source of these receptors: a man aged 25-45 years with multiple sclerosis.

Many counts were recorded for this clonotype. The chain combines TRBV28 with TRBJ1-1; 7 bases are shared with TRBD1. The CDR3 is 14 amino acids. Germline V gene sequence: CDR1 MDHEN, CDR2 SYDVKM. Trimming cost V 7 bases and J 0 bases; bases outside gene matches: 5. This CDR3 is CASISQGMNTEAFF. The CDR3 DNA sequence: TGTGCCAGCATCTCACAGGGGATGAACACTGAAGCTTTCTTT.

This clonotype was detected many times. The chain carries TRBV7-8 and TRBJ1-3; tentative D call: TRBD1 (5 bases). Trimming cost V 1 base and J 4 bases, with 14 bases left between them. CDR1 SGHVS and CDR2 FQNEAQ come from the germline V gene. This CDR3 region has 16 residues. This CDR3 is CASSLGAGWSGNTIYF. The CDR3 bases are TGTGCCAGCAGCTTAGGGGCAGGGTGGTCCGGAAACACCATATATTTT.

This clonotype was observed at least ten times. This CDR3 reads CASRVIPSGNTIYF. The DNA of the CDR3 is TGCGCCAGCAGGGTCATCCCTTCTGGAAACACCATATATTTT. The rearrangement joins TRBV5-1 to TRBJ1-3; D unclear. The V gene lost 5 bases and the J gene lost 1 base, with 10 bases spanning the gap. Germline V gene data show CDR1 as SGHRS and CDR2 as YFSETQ. This CDR3 has 14 amino acids.

This clonotype was observed many times. J is TRBJ1-2 and V is TRBV9, with 7 bases aligning to TRBD1. J was trimmed by 8 bases and V by 0 bases; bases with no gene match: 19. Per germline, CDR1 SGDLS and CDR2 YYNGEE. The CDR3 contains 18 residues. CDR3 DNA: TGTGCCAGCAGCGTAGACAGCGTTCAGGGGACAGCGATATCAGGCTACACCTTC. This sequence encodes CASSVDSVQGTAISGYTF.

This clonotype has at least ten counts. The chain combines TRBV5-6 with TRBJ2-3; TRBD2 agrees at 9 bases. The trim removed 4 bases at V and 2 bases at J, leaving 14 bases unmatched. The CDR3 is made up of 18 amino acids. Per germline, CDR1 SGHDT and CDR2 YYEEEE. The CDR3 DNA reads as TGTGCCAGCAGCGGCATGCTGGTAGCGGGGGAATCCACAGATACGCAGTATTTT. Residues: CASSGMLVAGESTDTQYF.

The V call is TRBV19, the J call TRBJ2-7, with 9 bases that match TRBD1. The CDR3 covers 15 residues. J was trimmed by 3 bases and V by 1 base; bases with no gene match: 4. CDR1 and CDR2 (germline): LNHDA, SQIVND (reference sequence). In nucleotides, the CDR3 is TGTGCCAGTAGTATAGGCCGGACAGGGGACTACGAGCAGTACTTC. This sequence encodes CASSIGRTGDYEQYF.

This clonotype was detected many times. This rearrangement joins TRBV20-1 to TRBJ2-3, with D unclear. The CDR3 is 13 amino acids. V was cut by 3 bases and J by 0 bases, with 7 bases left in between. CDR1 is DFQATT, CDR2 SNEGSKA, per germline (reference sequence). The CDR3 here is CSASGSSTDTQYF. CDR3 sequence (DNA): TGCAGTGCTAGCGGTTCTAGCACAGATACGCAGTATTTT.

This clonotype was observed at least ten times. This sequence joins TRBV29-1 and TRBJ1-2; D gene unclear. This CDR3 is 13 amino acids long. Germline V gene data show CDR1 as SQVTM and CDR2 as ANQGSEA. The V end was cut by 6 bases, the J end by 4 bases, with 15 bases between. The chain's CDR3 is CSVERPDTYGYTF. As DNA, the CDR3 is TGCAGCGTAGAACGGCCGGATACCTATGGCTACACCTTC.

This clonotype was observed at least ten times. V gene TRBV21-1 combines with J gene TRBJ2-7; the tabulated D call, TRBD1, remains unverified against the DNA. TRBV21-1 represents a pseudogene. This CDR3 is 13 amino acids long. The CDR3 here is CASSDRTENEQYF. The CDR3 bases are TGTGCCAGCAGCGACAGGACCGAAAACGAGCAGTACTTC.

Many counts were recorded for this clonotype. V usage is TRBV20-1 and J usage is TRBJ2-3; a weak D match, TRBD1 (5 bases). This CDR3 is 13 amino acids long. Per germline, CDR1 DFQATT and CDR2 SNEGSKA (reference sequence). Trimming stripped 6 bases from V and 2 bases from J, with 12 bases between. The CDR3: CSAHLGATDTQYF. The CDR3, as DNA: TGCAGTGCCCACCTTGGGGCCACAGATACGCAGTATTTT.

V and J are TRBV12-3 or TRBV12-4 and TRBJ1-3; D gene ambiguous. Trimming stripped 3 bases from V and 7 bases from J, with 4 bases between. This CDR3 is built from 11 residues. CDR3 residues: CASSLGNTIYF. The CDR3 coding sequence is TGTGCCAGCAGTTTGGGGAACACCATATATTTT.

This clonotype was detected ten times or more. The CDR3 nucleotides read TGTGCCAGCAGTGAAACAAAGGGCCACAATGAGCAGTTCTTC. It codes for CASSETKGHNEQFF. The chain recombines TRBV25-1 with TRBJ2-1, with D unclear. The germline V gene has CDR1 MGHDK and CDR2 SYGVNS. V shed 2 bases and J shed 5 bases, with 10 bases lying between them. CDR3 length: 14 amino acids.

This clonotype was recorded many times. The V call is TRBV20-1, the J call TRBJ1-1; D is possibly TRBD1 (5 bases). The ends were cut back, 3 bases at V and 0 bases at J, with 14 bases in the middle. The germline V gene encodes CDR1 DFQATT and CDR2 SNEGSKA (reference sequence). The CDR3 runs to 15 residues. CDR3: CSARVGGAMNTEAFF. DNA for the CDR3: TGCAGTGCTAGGGTCGGTGGGGCAATGAACACTGAAGCTTTCTTT.

This clonotype was detected ten times or more. This chain joins TRBV4-2 and TRBJ2-7, with a weak D call TRBD2 (7 bases). The CDR3 consists of 14 residues. Germline-derived CDR1 and CDR2 are LGHNA and YNFKEQ. The V end was cut by 2 bases, the J end by 6 bases, with 14 bases between. Here the CDR3 DNA reads TGTGCCAGCAGCCAATCGACAGGCGGGGGCGAGCAGTACTTC. Protein sequence: CASSQSTGGGEQYF.

Ten or more counts support this clonotype. The chain has TRBV9 and TRBJ2-3; D is unresolved. This CDR3 has 15 residues. V lost 0 bases, J lost 3 bases, and 11 bases lay in between. Germline values: CDR1 SGDLS, CDR2 YYNGEE. DNA of the CDR3: TGTGCCAGCAGCGTAGAGGAATTGGGTACAGATACGCAGTATTTT. Translated, it gives CASSVEELGTDTQYF. Looking up the rest from reference TRBV9 and TRBJ2-3 gives the full variable domain: DSGVTQTPKHLITATGQRVTLRCSPRSGDLSVYWYQQSLDQGLQFLIQYYNGEERAKGNILERFSAQQFPDLHSELNLSSLELGDSALYFCASSVEELGTDTQYFGPGTRLTVL.

This clonotype occurred many times. J is TRBJ2-5 and V is TRBV20-1; D perhaps matches TRBD1 (5 bases). Germline V gene sequence: CDR1 DFQATT, CDR2 SNEGSKA (reference sequence). Between the trimmed V and J ends, which lost 1 base and 2 bases, there was a span of 17 bases. The CDR3 is 16 residues long. The CDR3 DNA follows: TGCAGTGCTAGAGTCAAGGGGCAGGGCCTACAAGAGACCCAGTACTTC. Translation gives CSARVKGQGLQETQYF.

The chain joins TRBV12-3 or TRBV12-4 to TRBJ1-1, with D possibly TRBD1 on 5 matching bases. V lost 2 bases and J 5 bases, leaving 12 bases between the germline ends. There are 14 residues in the CDR3. The CDR3 DNA follows: TGTGCCAGCAGTTTAAGAGGGGCGGTGACTGAAGCTTTCTTT. This gives the protein CASSLRGAVTEAFF.

This clonotype appeared many times. The chain carries TRBV27 and TRBJ2-3, with TRBD1 matching 8 bases. Per germline, CDR1 MNHEY and CDR2 SMNVEV (reference sequence). This CDR3 contains 16 residues. The J segment lost 2 bases and the V segment lost 0 bases, leaving 4 bases of the junction unmatched. The CDR3 DNA is TGTGCCAGCAGTTTATCCGGACAGGGCCCCACAGATACGCAGTATTTT. It encodes CASSLSGQGPTDTQYF.

This clonotype was detected ten times or more. The chain employs TRBV5-1 and TRBJ2-2; 8 nucleotides agree with TRBD1. The CDR3 has 16 residues. V shed 5 bases and J 5 bases; nucleotides not matched to a gene: 11. Germline lookup yields CDR1 SGHRS and CDR2 YFSETQ. CDR3 loop: CASRQIQGARTGELFF. CDR3 DNA sequence: TGCGCCAGCAGACAAATCCAGGGGGCAAGGACCGGGGAGCTGTTTTTT.

This clonotype was recorded many times. The chain employs TRBV28 and TRBJ1-1, with 8 bases lining up with TRBD1. V trimming: 6 bases; J trimming: 5 bases; junction bases outside the gene matches: 2. The CDR3 contains 12 residues. Germline-derived CDR1 and CDR2 are MDHEN and SYDVKM. CDR3 DNA: TGTGCCAGCAGATACAGGGGGACTGAAGCTTTCTTT. It is translated as CASRYRGTEAFF.

This clonotype was detected ten times or more. The chain has TRBV29-1 and TRBJ1-1; unclear D gene. The CDR3 contains 11 residues. V lost 3 bases and J 7 bases, leaving 9 bases between the germline ends. Germline CDR1 is SQVTM and CDR2 is ANQGSEA. As DNA, the CDR3 is TGCAGCGTTGATGCGGGGATTGAAGCTTTCTTT. This encodes CSVDAGIEAFF.

This rearrangement joins TRBV20-1 to TRBJ2-1; D unresolved. Deletions cut 1 base from V and 4 bases from J, with 14 bases between. The CDR3 sequence is 15 residues long. CDR1 is DFQATT, CDR2 SNEGSKA, per germline (reference sequence). The CDR3 DNA follows: TGCAGTGCTAGAGTACGGCTGGACCCTTACAATGAGCAGTTCTTC. It encodes CSARVRLDPYNEQFF.

This clonotype was seen many times. The chain employs TRBV20-1 and TRBJ1-1; the match to TRBD1 covers 8 bases. V was clipped by 0 bases and J by 7 bases; unmatched bases: 4. There are 13 residues in the CDR3. The germline CDR1 and CDR2 sequences are DFQATT and SNEGSKA (reference sequence). The CDR3 nucleotides are TGCAGTGCTAGAGACGGACAGGGTAATGAAGCTTTCTTT. Protein sequence: CSARDGQGNEAFF.

A word on this clonotype: The junction departs from germline at one end; a sequencing error may be responsible. V usage is TRBV3-1 and J usage is TRBJ1-5; no definite D call. There are 15 residues in the CDR3. Germline V gene data show CDR1 as LGHDT and CDR2 as YNNKEL (reference sequence). The CDR3 sequence: CASSQDGEFTSPQNF. The CDR3 nucleotides are TGTGCCAGCAGCCAAGACGGGGAGTTTACTTCGCCCCAGAATTTT.

This clonotype occurred many times. CDR3: CASSLRTGNQPQHF. Written as DNA, the CDR3 is TGTGCCAGCAGTTTACGGACAGGCAATCAGCCCCAGCATTTT. The chain uses TRBV12-3 or TRBV12-4 and TRBJ1-5; TRBD1 is a possible D gene (6 bases). The V end was cut by 2 bases, the J end by 2 bases, with 7 bases between. This CDR3 spans 14 amino acids.